These 28 T cell receptor beta chains were sequenced from one sample in a study of T-cell reconstitution after alpha-beta-depleted transplantation in children. Unique molecular identifiers tagged the TCRbeta library. TCRdb re-derived calls from the PCR reads in MiXCR, one entry per CDR3 protein. The sample records about 870,000 distinct CDR3 sequences, less than 20% being singletons. This specimen consisted of PBMCs, mostly from graft donor cells, obtained 360 days after TCRalphabeta/CD19-depleted stem cell transplant. The receptors derive from a male patient between 10 and 17 years old who had a stem cell transplant for acute lymphoblastic leukemia, so the T cells may come from the graft donor.

This clonotype was detected many times. V usage is TRBV11-1 and J usage is TRBJ2-3; TRBD2 aligns across 13 bases. The CDR3 is made up of 18 amino acids. Per the germline V gene, CDR1 is SGHAT and CDR2 is FQDESV (reference sequence). V was clipped by 5 bases and J by 2 bases; unmatched bases: 10. The CDR3 is CASSTGLAGVVYTDTQYF. The CDR3 DNA reads TGTGCCAGCAGCACCGGACTAGCGGGAGTGGTGTACACAGATACGCAGTATTTT.

J is TRBJ1-3 and V is TRBV28, with a weak D call TRBD1 (5 bases). Germline V gene data show CDR1 as MDHEN and CDR2 as SYDVKM. V was clipped by 5 bases and J by 1 base, with 12 bases between them. CDR3 length: 15 amino acids. CDR3 sequence (DNA): TGTGCCAGCAGTGGATCGGACAAATCTGGAAACACCATATATTTT. It codes for CASSGSDKSGNTIYF.

This clonotype was counted a few times. The rearrangement links TRBV3-1 to TRBJ2-2; TRBD2 matches 8 bases. There are 16 residues in the CDR3. Trimming cost V 3 bases and J 6 bases; bases outside gene matches: 9. The germline V gene encodes CDR1 LGHDT and CDR2 YNNKEL (reference sequence). For the CDR3, the DNA is TGTGCCAGCAGCCACCTTCCGACTAGCGTTGCCGGGGAGCTGTTTTTT. It yields the protein CASSHLPTSVAGELFF.

This clonotype was detected only a few times. The CDR3 nucleotides are TGTGCCAGCAAGGGGATAGGCACTGAAGCTTTCTTT. Translated, it gives CASKGIGTEAFF. The rearrangement links TRBV27 to TRBJ1-1, with D perhaps TRBD1 (5 bases). The V gene lost 7 bases and the J gene lost 4 bases, with 10 bases spanning the gap. The V gene's germline CDR1 is MNHEY and CDR2 SMNVEV (reference sequence). The CDR3 sequence is 12 residues long.

The rearrangement joins TRBV5-4 to TRBJ2-3, with D maybe TRBD1 (6 bases). Germline loops: CDR1 SGHNT, CDR2 YYREEE (reference sequence). V lost 0 bases, J lost 2 bases, and 13 bases lay in between. The CDR3 is made up of 16 amino acids. DNA of the CDR3: TGTGCCAGCAGCTTGGGGGTACAGGGCCCCACAGATACGCAGTATTTT. Its translation is CASSLGVQGPTDTQYF.

This clonotype was seen more than once but under ten times. The chain recombines TRBV20-1 with TRBJ1-4; D might be TRBD1 (5 bases). The CDR3 length is 13 residues. Trimming pared 6 bases from V and 0 bases from J, leaving 8 bases between. Germline V CDR1 and CDR2: DFQATT, SNEGSKA (reference sequence). CDR3 protein: CSAAGSTNEKLFF. In DNA form, the CDR3 reads TGCAGTGCCGCAGGGTCAACTAATGAAAAACTGTTTTTT.

In the case of this clonotype: With a much larger clone just one base away, this may be a read error. This sequence joins TRBV2 and TRBJ2-2; D call uncertain. Germline V gives CDR1 SNHLY, CDR2 FYNNEI. The CDR3 length is 14 residues. Trimming took off 5 bases at V and 0 bases at J, with 7 bases between the two ends. The CDR3 DNA is TGTGCCAGCAGTCCGACTCCGAACACCGGGGAGCTGTTTTTT. Translating it yields CASSPTPNTGELFF.

The chain employs TRBV7-6 and TRBJ1-2, with D maybe TRBD1 (5 bases). Deletions cut 1 base from V and 6 bases from J, with 12 bases between. The germline CDR1 and CDR2 sequences are SGHVS and FNYEAQ. The CDR3 consists of 14 residues. The CDR3 DNA reads as TGTGCCAGCAGCTTAGGTCCAGGGACGCATGGCTACACCTTC. Translating gives CASSLGPGTHGYTF. The full variable domain, in which reference TRBV7-6 and TRBJ1-2 provide the parts outside the CDR3, is GAGVSQSPRYKVTKRGQDVALRCDPISGHVSLYWYRQALGQGPEFLTYFNYEAQQDKSGLPNDRFSAERPEGSISTLTIQRTEQRDSAMYRCASSLGPGTHGYTFGSGTRLTVV.

The rearrangement links TRBV7-6 to TRBJ2-1; the D gene could be TRBD1 or TRBD2 (5 bases each). Germline-derived CDR1 and CDR2 are SGHVS and FNYEAQ. The CDR3 has 17 residues. Trimming shortened V by 2 bases and J by 7 bases, and 21 bases separated the two germline ends. The CDR3 sequence: CASSLWGPGRKRNEQFF. CDR3 nucleotides: TGTGCCAGCAGCTTATGGGGTCCGGGACGGAAAAGGAATGAGCAGTTCTTC.

This clonotype was seen at least ten times. The chain couples TRBV5-1 to TRBJ2-7, with D perhaps assigned TRBD1 or TRBD2 (5 bases each). The germline V gene has CDR1 SGHRS and CDR2 YFSETQ. With 4 bases removed from V and 3 bases from J, the gap between germline ends came to 20 bases. The CDR3 length is 16 residues. CDR3 protein: CASSPILGERSYEQYF. The CDR3 DNA is TGCGCCAGCAGCCCAATCTTAGGGGAGAGGAGCTACGAGCAGTACTTC.

The chain is built from TRBV7-3 and TRBJ2-3, with unresolved D. V gave up 0 bases and J gave up 1 base, with 8 bases separating them. The CDR3 consists of 15 residues. Germline assignment: CDR1 SGHTA and CDR2 FQGTGA. This CDR3 is CASSLTLVRTDTQYF. The CDR3 nucleotides are TGTGCCAGCAGCTTAACGCTGGTTCGCACAGATACGCAGTATTTT.

This clonotype appeared a few times. The chain joins TRBV13 to TRBJ2-1, with D possibly being TRBD2 (7 bases). The germline V and J ends were trimmed by 3 bases and 5 bases, with 23 bases remaining between them. From germline, CDR1 is PRHDT and CDR2 FYEKMQ (reference sequence). This CDR3 region has 18 residues. The CDR3 DNA sequence: TGTGCCAGCAGCTTGTGGAGGGGGGGTTATCTTGGAGACAATGAGCAGTTCTTC. Protein product: CASSLWRGGYLGDNEQFF.

This chain connects TRBV29-1 to TRBJ1-3; TRBD1 agrees at 7 bases. In germline, CDR1 is SQVTM, CDR2 ANQGSEA. The CDR3 is made up of 14 amino acids. Unmatched junction bases numbered 7, after V lost 4 bases and J lost 4 bases. The CDR3 reads CSVAPDRVGNTIYF. The CDR3 DNA sequence: TGCAGCGTTGCTCCAGACAGGGTAGGAAACACCATATATTTT.

This clonotype was detected a few times. The chain couples TRBV3-1 to TRBJ2-1; TRBD2 matches at 8 bases. The CDR3 loop spans 17 amino acids. Germline CDR1 reads LGHDT; CDR2 reads YNNKEL (reference sequence). V lost 0 bases and J lost 2; bases outside the gene matches: 6. The CDR3 DNA sequence: TGTGCCAGCAGCCAAGATACGGGGGGGTGGACCTACAATGAGCAGTTCTTC. As protein: CASSQDTGGWTYNEQFF.

This clonotype was detected a few times. The chain employs TRBV27 and TRBJ1-2; 10 nucleotides match TRBD1. CDR3 length: 15 residues. The V gene's germline CDR1 is MNHEY and CDR2 SMNVEV (reference sequence). The J segment lost 4 bases and the V segment lost 5 bases, leaving 7 bases of the junction unmatched. This chain's CDR3 is CASSRTWTGGYGYTF. DNA for the CDR3: TGTGCCAGCAGTCGAACATGGACAGGGGGCTATGGCTACACCTTC.

V is TRBV10-3 and J is TRBJ2-7, with 9 bases matching TRBD1. The CDR3 spans 15 residues. Looked up from germline, CDR1 is ENHRY and CDR2 is SYGVKD. V lost 3 bases to trimming and J lost 0 bases; unmatched junction nucleotides: 3. The CDR3 bases are TGTGCCATCAGTGATGGGACAGGGAACTCCTACGAGCAGTACTTC. This sequence encodes CAISDGTGNSYEQYF.

The CDR3 DNA reads as TGCGCCAGCAGCCAAGAGAGGACAGCCGGGGAGCTGTTTTTT. Protein product: CASSQERTAGELFF. The V call is TRBV4-1, the J call TRBJ2-2, with TRBD1 as a possible D gene (6 bases). The V end was cut by 0 bases, the J end by 6 bases, with 8 bases between. Germline V lookup: CDR1 MGHRA, CDR2 YSYEKL. The CDR3 is 14 amino acids.

This clonotype has more than one count but fewer than ten. The chain couples TRBV11-1 to TRBJ2-1; TRBD2 agrees at 7 bases. Trimming took 5 bases from V and 5 from J; bases not matched to a gene: 18. This CDR3 spans 18 amino acids. In germline, CDR1 is SGHAT, CDR2 FQDESV (reference sequence). The CDR3 DNA sequence: TGTGCCAGCAGCACCCTATGGGGGGGAAAGCGGGACCACAATGAGCAGTTCTTC. Protein: CASSTLWGGKRDHNEQFF. Together with reference TRBV11-1 and TRBJ2-1, the CDR3 gives the full variable domain: EAEVAQSPRYKITEKSQAVAFWCDPISGHATLYWYRQILGQGPELLVQFQDESVVDDSQLPKDRFSAERLKGVDSTLKIQPAELGDSAMYLCASSTLWGGKRDHNEQFFGPGTRLTVL.

V and J are TRBV20-1 and TRBJ2-1, with D tentatively TRBD2 (5 bases). CDR3 size: 14 residues. Germline-derived CDR1 and CDR2 are DFQATT and SNEGSKA (reference sequence). V was clipped by 3 bases and J by 7 bases, with 16 bases between them. This CDR3 reads CSARASLGGNEQFF. In DNA form, the CDR3 reads TGCAGTGCTAGGGCCAGCCTAGGCGGGAATGAGCAGTTCTTC.

This clonotype has ten or more counts. This chain links TRBV7-6 with TRBJ2-5, with unresolved D. With 2 bases removed from V and 1 base from J, the gap between germline ends came to 8 bases. The CDR3 has 14 residues. Germline loops: CDR1 SGHVS, CDR2 FNYEAQ. CDR3 DNA: TGTGCCAGCAGCTTATTCGAGCGCCAAGAGACCCAGTACTTC. Protein sequence: CASSLFERQETQYF. Using reference TRBV7-6 and TRBJ2-5 for the parts outside the CDR3, the full variable domain is GAGVSQSPRYKVTKRGQDVALRCDPISGHVSLYWYRQALGQGPEFLTYFNYEAQQDKSGLPNDRFSAERPEGSISTLTIQRTEQRDSAMYRCASSLFERQETQYFGPGTRLLVL.

This clonotype was seen many times. V and J are TRBV5-1 and TRBJ1-4; D is unclear. V was shortened by 0 bases and J by 2 bases, with 5 bases between the two germline ends. Germline assignment: CDR1 SGHRS and CDR2 YFSETQ. The length of the CDR3 is 14 residues. The CDR3 DNA reads TGCGCCAGCAGCTTGGGACGGACTAATGAAAAACTGTTTTTT. It is translated as CASSLGRTNEKLFF.

The chain is built from TRBV4-1 and TRBJ2-2, with D unclear. This CDR3 has 12 residues. Germline values: CDR1 MGHRA, CDR2 YSYEKL. Trimming took off 6 bases at V and 6 bases at J, with 8 bases between the two ends. The CDR3 DNA follows: TGCGCCAGCAGTGGAGCGTCCGGGGAGCTGTTTTTT. Its translation is CASSGASGELFF.

The chain links TRBV7-7 to TRBJ2-2, with 10 bases matching TRBD2. The germline gives CDR1 SSHAT, CDR2 FNYEAQ (reference sequence). This CDR3 has 18 residues. Germline trimming cut 0 bases from V and 5 bases from J; bases unmatched to any gene: 9. The DNA for the CDR3 is TGTGCCAGCAGCTTAGCGTACTCTAGCGGGAGAAAAACCGGGGAGCTGTTTTTT. Protein product: CASSLAYSSGRKTGELFF.

The chain is built from TRBV12-3 or TRBV12-4 and TRBJ1-3, with D possibly TRBD1 on 6 matching bases. V was pared by 6 bases and J by 0 bases, with 18 bases between. The CDR3 is made up of 17 amino acids. CDR3: CASRPQTGIVSGNTIYF. CDR3 DNA: TGTGCCAGCAGACCTCAGACAGGCATCGTCTCTGGAAACACCATATATTTT.

In this sample, this clonotype turned up a few times. CDR3 DNA sequence: TGTGCCAGCCTTCATGCCGGTCCGATGGGGGAGCAGTACTTC. It yields the protein CASLHAGPMGEQYF. This chain joins TRBV18 and TRBJ2-7; D is unresolved. Looked up from germline, CDR1 is KGHSH and CDR2 is LQKENI. This CDR3 has 14 amino acids. The ends were cut back, 8 bases at V and 7 bases at J, with 21 bases in the middle.

This clonotype was counted once. The rearrangement uses TRBV30 and TRBJ2-1; possibly TRBD1 for D (6 bases). The germline V and J ends were trimmed by 4 bases and 2 bases, with 12 bases remaining between them. This CDR3 contains 14 residues. Germline V gene lookup returns CDR1 GTSNPN and CDR2 SVGIG (reference sequence). The CDR3 sequence is CAWTQGLPYNEQFF. The CDR3 DNA reads TGTGCCTGGACGCAGGGGTTACCCTACAATGAGCAGTTCTTC.

This clonotype turned up a few times. The chain links TRBV20-1 to TRBJ2-1; 9 positions agree with TRBD2. The CDR3 has 14 residues. Per germline, CDR1 DFQATT and CDR2 SNEGSKA (reference sequence). The V segment lost 3 bases and the J segment 3 bases; nucleotides outside the gene matches: 3. This CDR3 is CSASASGIYNEQFF. DNA for the CDR3: TGCAGTGCTAGCGCTAGCGGGATCTACAATGAGCAGTTCTTC.

This clonotype occurred many times. The rearrangement links TRBV12-3 or TRBV12-4 to TRBJ2-2; D gene uncertain. The CDR3 length is 16 residues. V shed 4 bases and J shed 1 base, with 13 bases lying between them. CDR3 nucleotide sequence: TGTGCCAGCAGTTCGTCATCGACGGGGAACACCGGGGAGCTGTTTTTT. Translated: CASSSSSTGNTGELFF.